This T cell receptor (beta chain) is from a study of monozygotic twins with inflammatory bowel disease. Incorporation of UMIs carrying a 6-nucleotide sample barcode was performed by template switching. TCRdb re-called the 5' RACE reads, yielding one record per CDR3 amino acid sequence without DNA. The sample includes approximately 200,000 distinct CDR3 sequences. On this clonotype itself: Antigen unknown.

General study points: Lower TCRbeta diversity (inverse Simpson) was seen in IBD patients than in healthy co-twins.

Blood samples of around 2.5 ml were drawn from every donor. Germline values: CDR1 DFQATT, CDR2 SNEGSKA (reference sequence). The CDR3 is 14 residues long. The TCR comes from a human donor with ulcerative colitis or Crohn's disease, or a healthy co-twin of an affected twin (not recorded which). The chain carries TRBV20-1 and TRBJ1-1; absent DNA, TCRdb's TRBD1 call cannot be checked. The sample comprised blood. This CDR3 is CSAWPPRTGGEAFF.